This is a list of T cell receptor beta chains from one sample in a study of cytotoxic CD8 clonotypes in ibrutinib-treated CLL. The table came from immunoSEQ multiplex PCR; TCRdb's copy has only in-frame clones and leaves some out. The sample lists 150,000 to 200,000 clones; 70% to 90% were seen once. The sample was PBMCs, taken at disease progression, from a patient treated with ibrutinib. These receptor sequences come from a human donor with chronic lymphocytic leukemia. Both conserved end residues are part of each CDR3. The order of the fields is J gene, clone size, D gene, V gene, CDR3 DNA, CDR3 protein. D genes are given only for firm matches. Expanded clones get a size class; other rows say once, few or many, or leave the size out.

TRBJ2-7,few,-,TRBV19,TGTGCCAGTAGGGATTTCGGCTACGAGCAGTACTTC,CASRDFGYEQYF
TRBJ2-5,-,TRBD1,TRBV29-1,TGCAGCGTTGAAGGCCGGACAGGGTATGCGGAGACCCAGTACTTC,CSVEGRTGYAETQYF
TRBJ2-3,-,TRBD2,TRBV2,TGTGCCAGCAGCGCAGGACTAGCGGACACAGATACGCAGTATTTT,CASSAGLADTDTQYF
TRBJ1-1,few,-,TRBV15,TGTGCCACCAGCAGAGTCCAGAGGAACACTGAAGCTTTCTTT,CATSRVQRNTEAFF
TRBJ2-5,-,TRBD2,TRBV5-4,TGTGCCAGCAGCCACAGCGGGATGCAACAAGAGACCCAGTACTTC,CASSHSGMQQETQYF
TRBJ2-3,-,TRBD1,TRBV27,TGTGCCAGCAGTCCCGACAGGGTCCTCACAGATACGCAGTATTTT,CASSPDRVLTDTQYF
TRBJ1-5,-,TRBD1,TRBV19,TGTGCCAGTAGTGCCCCGCAGGGGGCTTTAACGAGCAATCAGCCCCAGCATTTT,CASSAPQGALTSNQPQHF
TRBJ2-7,-,TRBD2,TRBV19,TGTGCCAGTATTGGAGGGACTAGCGGCATCGAGCAGTACTTC,CASIGGTSGIEQYF
TRBJ2-2,-,TRBD1,TRBV7-9,TGTGCCAGCAGCTGGACAGGGGGTAACACCGGGGAGCTGTTTTTT,CASSWTGGNTGELFF
TRBJ1-6,once,-,TRBV15,TGTGCCACCAGCAGAGATCGGAATAATTCACCCCTCCACTTT,CATSRDRNNSPLHF
TRBJ2-7,-,TRBD2,TRBV7-6,TGTGCCAGCAGCTCCGGACTAGCGGGAGGGCCATTAACCGGCTACGAGCAGTACTTC,CASSSGLAGGPLTGYEQYF
TRBJ2-7,-,-,TRBV7-6,TGTGCCAGCAGCTTAGCGTTCGCGGATGGGATAGGGGAGCAGTACTTC,CASSLAFADGIGEQYF
TRBJ1-2,-,-,TRBV20-1,TGCAGTGCTAGGGAATTGAGTGGCTACACCTTC,CSARELSGYTF
TRBJ2-1,-,TRBD2,TRBV29-1,TGCAGCGTTACCCCCACTAGCGGGTCCTACAATGAGCAGTTCTTC,CSVTPTSGSYNEQFF
TRBJ2-1,-,TRBD2,TRBV11-3,TGTGCCAGCAGCAACGTCCTTCCGAGCGGGAGACGGTCGATCTACAATGAGCAGTTCTTC,CASSNVLPSGRRSIYNEQFF
TRBJ2-7,-,-,TRBV7-3,TGTGCCAGCAGCTTAATGAGGTGGGGCGAGCAGTACTTC,CASSLMRWGEQYF
TRBJ2-1,-,TRBD1,TRBV9,TGTGCCAGCAGCGTGAGGACAGGGCCATACAATGAGCAGTTCTTC,CASSVRTGPYNEQFF
TRBJ1-2,-,-,TRBV6-5,TGTGCCAGCAGTCTCACAGGGAATGGCTACACCTTC,CASSLTGNGYTF
TRBJ2-1,-,-,TRBV19,TGTGCCAGTAGTAGGCGCGTCGATGACTCTGAGCAGTTCTTC,CASSRRVDDSEQFF
TRBJ2-7,-,-,TRBV7-2,TGTGCCAGCAGCTTAGATCGGCGGCGGCCCGGCCCCTACGAGCAGTACTTC,CASSLDRRRPGPYEQYF
TRBJ2-2,-,-,TRBV13,TGTGCCAGCAGCCCCCCCCTCAGTCGGAACGGGGAGCTGTTTTTT,CASSPPLSRNGELFF
TRBJ1-2,-,TRBD1,TRBV28,TGTGCCAGCAGTCCGCGCGGACAGGGGGACTATGGCTACACCTTC,CASSPRGQGDYGYTF
TRBJ2-7,-,-,TRBV4-1,TGCGCCAGCAGCCAAGCCCCGGGAGTTGACTACGAGCAGTACTTC,CASSQAPGVDYEQYF
TRBJ2-1,-,TRBD1,TRBV5-6,TGTGCCAGCACCGACAGGGCCAATGAGCAGTTCTTC,CASTDRANEQFF
TRBJ2-3,once,-,TRBV28,TGTGCCAGCAGTTCGGCGCAGGGCCCCACAGATACGCAGTATTTT,CASSSAQGPTDTQYF
TRBJ2-7,few,TRBD1,TRBV19,TGTGCCAGTAGTATACCCGGACAGGGTACCGACGAGCAGTACTTC,CASSIPGQGTDEQYF
TRBJ1-2,-,TRBD1,TRBV19,TGTGCCACCGAATCGGCAGGGGGATGGACGCGTACATTC,CATESAGGWTRTF
TRBJ2-7,-,TRBD1,TRBV6-1,TGTGCCGGCAGTAAAATGGACAGGGGGATCTACGAGCAGTACTTC,CAGSKMDRGIYEQYF
TRBJ2-7,-,TRBD2,TRBV7-2,TGTGCCAGCAGCTTAGCCCCGGGAGGCTCTTACTACGAGCAGTACTTC,CASSLAPGGSYYEQYF
TRBJ1-1,-,TRBD1,TRBV2,TGTGCCAGCAGTGATTTTGTATTTGGGACAGGTAATCCTGAAGCTTTCTTT,CASSDFVFGTGNPEAFF
TRBJ2-7,-,TRBD2,TRBV29-1,TGCAGCGTCCGACGAGGACTAGCGGGAGGCTACGAGCAGTACTTC,CSVRRGLAGGYEQYF
TRBJ2-2,-,-,TRBV7-8,TGTGCCAGCAGCTTAAATCCGAACACCGGGGAGCTGTTTTTT,CASSLNPNTGELFF
TRBJ1-5,once,-,TRBV19,TGTGCCAGTAGTAGCCCGGAGGGGAACAACCCTTATAGCAATCAGCCCCAGCATTTT,CASSSPEGNNPYSNQPQHF
TRBJ2-1,-,-,TRBV11-3,TGTGCCAGCTTACTCAGGGGGGGTGGCAATGAGCAGTTCTTC,CASLLRGGGNEQFF
TRBJ2-1,-,-,TRBV2,TGTGCCAGCATCAGTCTAGATGCCTACAATGAGCAGTTCTTC,CASISLDAYNEQFF
TRBJ2-2,-,TRBD2,TRBV4-1,TGCGCCAGCAGCCTACACGGGGGGAGAGCGGTCGCCGGGGAGCTGTTTTTT,CASSLHGGRAVAGELFF
TRBJ2-1,-,TRBD2,TRBV19,TGTGCCAGTAGTGCCGAGAGCGGGAGGGCCTACAATGAGCAGTTCTTC,CASSAESGRAYNEQFF
TRBJ2-5,-,-,TRBV4-1,TGCGCCAGCAGCCAAGAACCCCACAGGGCGGGGGAGACCCAGTACTTC,CASSQEPHRAGETQYF
TRBJ1-2,few,-,TRBV20-1,TGCAGTGCTAGTGGCTATGGCTACACCTTC,CSASGYGYTF
TRBJ2-1,once,TRBD2,TRBV9,TGTGCCAGCAGAGGAGGAGCGGGAGATACCGTCGATGAGCAGTTCTTC,CASRGGAGDTVDEQFF
TRBJ1-5,-,TRBD1,TRBV7-9,TGTGCCAGCAGCCTAGGGACAGGGGGCCGGCATCAGCCCCAGCATTTT,CASSLGTGGRHQPQHF
TRBJ2-3,few,-,TRBV18,TGTGCCAGCTCACCCACCCCCGGGCGGGCCAGCACAGATACGCAGTATTTT,CASSPTPGRASTDTQYF
TRBJ1-3,-,TRBD1,TRBV28,TGTGCCAGCAGCCGAACGACAGGGAGAGGAAACACCATATATTTT,CASSRTTGRGNTIYF
TRBJ2-1,-,-,TRBV5-8,TGTGCCAGCAGCCGCGGGGCGGGCACCTACAATGAGCAGTTCTTC,CASSRGAGTYNEQFF
TRBJ1-2,-,TRBD1,TRBV19,TGTGCCAGTAGTATAGAGCAGGGGGCCTATGGCTACACCTTC,CASSIEQGAYGYTF
TRBJ2-1,-,-,TRBV25-1,TGTGCCAGCAGTGAAATAAGCAATGAGCAGTTCTTC,CASSEISNEQFF
TRBJ2-5,-,-,TRBV10-3,TGTGCCATCAGTGATCGGGGTTGGACAGCCCAAGAGACCCAGTACTTC,CAISDRGWTAQETQYF
TRBJ2-7,-,TRBD2,TRBV4-2,TGTGCCAGCAGCCAGGACCAGACTAGCGGGGGTCGGGAGCAGTACTTC,CASSQDQTSGGREQYF
TRBJ1-2,-,-,TRBV6-5,TGTGCCAGCAGTTACTCGGGGACAAGCCCCTATGGCTACACCTTC,CASSYSGTSPYGYTF
TRBJ2-1,-,-,TRBV4-2,TGTGCCAGCAGCCACAATGAGCAGTTCTTC,CASSHNEQFF
TRBJ2-7,-,TRBD2,TRBV4-1,TGCGCCAGCAGCCCACGGACTAGCGGGAGTAACGAGCAGTACTTC,CASSPRTSGSNEQYF
TRBJ2-2,-,TRBD2,TRBV19,TGTGCCAGTAGTATTGGCTCGGGACTAGCGGGAAGGACCGGGGAGCTGTTTTTT,CASSIGSGLAGRTGELFF
TRBJ2-1,-,-,TRBV25-1,TGTGCCAGCAGGCATCTATACAATGAGCAGTTCTTC,CASRHLYNEQFF
TRBJ2-3,-,-,TRBV7-9,TGTGCCAGCAGCTTAAGTTGGGCGGCACAGGGTGAGGCCACAGATACGCAGTATTTT,CASSLSWAAQGEATDTQYF
TRBJ1-2,-,TRBD1,TRBV27,TGTGCCAGCGGTCAGGGGGAGTACTATGGCTACACCTTC,CASGQGEYYGYTF
TRBJ1-1,-,-,TRBV4-3,TGCGCCAGCAGCCTAAACAGGTTTGGCACTGAAGCTTTCTTT,CASSLNRFGTEAFF
TRBJ1-5,-,-,TRBV6-5,TGTGCCAGCAGTTACTCGGTCAGGGCGGATCAGCCCCAGCATTTT,CASSYSVRADQPQHF
TRBJ2-1,-,-,TRBV27,TGTGCCAGCAGTTCGGAAAGGGGAGAGCAGTTCTTC,CASSSERGEQFF
TRBJ1-5,-,-,TRBV18,TGTGCCAGCTCACCACCTTTCGGCGGGGGAAAGAATCAGCCCCAGCATTTT,CASSPPFGGGKNQPQHF